These T cell receptor beta chains were read from a single sample in a study of T cells after yellow fever vaccination. TCRdb called the 5' RACE reads again in MiXCR, with one record for every CDR3 protein. The sample records just under 600,000 distinct CDR3 sequences, about 13% being singletons. Sequencing used PBMCs, obtained on the day of the yellow fever booster vaccination. The receptors originated from a man under 40 who received the YFV17D yellow fever vaccine. Each CDR3 is given with its conserved first and last residue. A D gene is named only where the DNA matches it firmly. A row's size may be missing; if present it is once, few, many or a size class.

- | TRBJ2-1 | - | 14 | TRBV20-1 | CSAQKEGSYNEQFF | TGCAGTGCACAAAAGGAGGGCTCCTACAATGAGCAGTTCTTC
- | TRBJ2-1 | - | 16 | TRBV4-3 | CASSQEARGSYNEQFF | TGCGCCAGCAGCCAAGAAGCCAGGGGCTCCTACAATGAGCAGTTCTTC
TRBD2 | TRBJ2-3 | few | 18 | TRBV6-2/TRBV6-3 | CASTRRTSGKNLPDTQYF | TGTGCCAGCACCCGGAGGACTAGCGGGAAGAATTTGCCAGATACGCAGTATTTT
- | TRBJ2-2 | many | 14 | TRBV29-1 | CSVGGGSRTGELFF | TGCAGCGTCGGAGGGGGCTCTAGGACCGGGGAGCTGTTTTTT
TRBD1 | TRBJ1-2 | - | 15 | TRBV9 | CASSVNGQGGYGYTF | TGTGCCAGCAGCGTTAACGGACAGGGGGGGTATGGCTACACCTTC
- | TRBJ1-1 | - | 15 | TRBV6-5 | CASSYSAGTKTEAFF | TGTGCCAGCAGTTACTCGGCAGGGACTAAAACTGAAGCTTTCTTT
- | TRBJ1-2 | - | 15 | TRBV7-2 | CASSLGKTVGHGYTF | TGTGCCAGCAGCTTAGGGAAGACAGTGGGTCATGGCTACACCTTC
TRBD2 | TRBJ2-3 | few | 14 | TRBV12-3/TRBV12-4 | CASTIAGVTDTQYF | TGTGCCAGCACCATAGCGGGAGTGACAGATACGCAGTATTTT
- | TRBJ2-7 | - | 11 | TRBV18 | CASSSVEEQYF | TGTGCCAGCTCATCCGTCGAAGAGCAGTACTTC
- | TRBJ2-5 | few | 15 | TRBV30 | CAWSPTGGGWKTQYF | TGTGCCTGGAGTCCTACAGGGGGAGGGTGGAAGACCCAGTACTTC
TRBD2 | TRBJ2-3 | - | 18 | TRBV4-2 | CASSQGLASGISTDTQYF | TGTGCCAGCAGCCAAGGGTTGGCTAGCGGGATTAGTACAGATACGCAGTATTTT
TRBD1 | TRBJ2-3 | few | 15 | TRBV5-1 | CASSLGWTGSDTQYF | TGCGCCAGCAGCTTGGGCTGGACAGGGTCAGATACGCAGTATTTT
- | TRBJ2-1 | - | 13 | TRBV15 | CATSARGEVEQFF | TGTGCCACCAGCGCCAGGGGGGAAGTTGAGCAGTTCTTC
TRBD2 | TRBJ2-2 | - | 14 | TRBV29-1 | CSGGTSGSGGELFF | TGCAGCGGGGGGACTAGCGGGAGCGGCGGGGAGCTGTTTTTT
TRBD1 | TRBJ1-5 | - | 15 | TRBV4-3 | CASSHSTGVGQPQHF | TGCGCCAGCAGCCATTCCACAGGGGTGGGTCAGCCCCAGCATTTT
- | TRBJ1-6 | few | 14 | TRBV7-9 | CASSPPSRDSPLHF | TGTGCCAGCAGCCCACCCTCTCGGGATTCACCCCTCCACTTT
TRBD1 | TRBJ2-5 | - | 13 | TRBV10-3 | CAIRGQGAETQYF | TGTGCCATCAGGGGACAGGGGGCAGAGACCCAGTACTTC
- | TRBJ2-1 | few | 14 | TRBV28 | CASSPTLLDGEQFF | TGTGCCAGCAGCCCAACCCTACTAGACGGTGAGCAGTTCTTC
- | TRBJ2-6 | - | 15 | TRBV10-3 | CAIRDNHSGANVLTF | TGTGCCATCAGGGACAATCACTCTGGGGCCAACGTCCTGACTTTC
- | TRBJ2-1 | few | 12 | TRBV28 | CASSFRGTHFVF | TGTGCCAGCAGTTTTCGTGGGACCCACTTCGTCTTC
- | TRBJ2-3 | few | 14 | TRBV10-2 | CASSIGSLTDTQYF | TGCGCCAGCAGTATCGGGAGTCTTACAGATACGCAGTATTTT
- | TRBJ2-7 | few | 13 | TRBV30 | CAWSARDPYEQYF | TGTGCCTGGAGTGCCCGGGACCCCTACGAGCAGTACTTC
- | TRBJ2-7 | - | 14 | TRBV18 | CASSLKRDTYEQYF | TGTGCCAGCTCACTTAAAAGGGATACCTACGAGCAGTACTTC
- | TRBJ2-1 | few | 13 | TRBV28 | CASTRSSAFEQFF | TGTGCCAGCACCAGGTCCTCAGCCTTTGAGCAGTTCTTC
- | TRBJ2-2 | few | 16 | TRBV4-2 | CASSQEGGANTGELFF | TGTGCCAGCAGCCAAGAGGGGGGAGCGAACACCGGGGAGCTGTTTTTT
- | TRBJ2-2 | - | 14 | TRBV6-2/TRBV6-3 | CASSYGGRAGELFF | TGTGCCAGCAGTTACGGGGGTCGTGCCGGGGAGCTGTTTTTT
- | TRBJ2-1 | - | 14 | TRBV5-8 | CASSIGGTYNEQFF | TGTGCCAGCAGCATCGGGGGTACCTACAATGAGCAGTTCTTC
- | TRBJ2-3 | few | 15 | TRBV6-1 | CASSIRGQSTDTQYF | TGTGCCAGCAGTATCCGGGGGCAGAGCACAGATACGCAGTATTTT
- | TRBJ2-5 | few | 15 | TRBV7-2 | CASSSFDILQETQYF | TGTGCCAGCAGCTCTTTTGACATATTACAAGAGACCCAGTACTTC
TRBD1 | TRBJ2-7 | - | 13 | TRBV18 | CASSLHRGDEQYF | TGTGCCAGCTCCCTACACAGGGGGGACGAGCAGTACTTC
TRBD2 | TRBJ2-2 | - | 15 | TRBV6-1 | CASSGASGNTGELFF | TGTGCCAGCAGTGGGGCTAGCGGTAACACCGGGGAGCTGTTTTTT
TRBD1 | TRBJ1-5 | - | 15 | TRBV5-1 | CASSLEGDSYQPQHF | TGCGCCAGCAGCTTGGAAGGGGACAGTTATCAGCCCCAGCATTTT
- | TRBJ2-3 | - | 14 | TRBV7-9 | CASGLRESTDTQYF | TGTGCCAGCGGCTTACGGGAGAGCACAGATACGCAGTATTTT
TRBD2 | TRBJ2-7 | - | 16 | TRBV7-2 | CASSLSRLAGFYEQYF | TGTGCCAGCAGCTTATCCAGACTAGCGGGGTTCTACGAGCAGTACTTC
- | TRBJ2-3 | - | 14 | TRBV7-9 | CASSLGPHTDTQYF | TGTGCCAGCAGCTTAGGGCCCCACACAGATACGCAGTATTTT
TRBD2 | TRBJ2-2 | - | 16 | TRBV6-5 | CASSYGLAGVTGELFF | TGTGCCAGCAGCTACGGCCTAGCGGGAGTAACCGGGGAGCTGTTTTTT
- | TRBJ1-4 | - | 15 | TRBV4-2 | CASSQDVFANEKLFF | TGTGCCAGCAGCCAAGACGTATTCGCTAATGAAAAACTGTTTTTT
- | TRBJ1-4 | few | 15 | TRBV5-1 | CASSLRLATNEKLFF | TGCGCCAGCAGCTTGAGACTTGCAACTAATGAAAAACTGTTTTTT
- | TRBJ2-7 | few | 13 | TRBV12-3/TRBV12-4 | CASSLLSRHEQYF | TGTGCCAGCAGTTTACTCTCCCGCCACGAGCAGTACTTC
TRBD1 | TRBJ1-5 | few | 16 | TRBV6-1 | CASSRGTASPNQPQHF | TGTGCCAGCAGCCGCGGGACAGCGTCCCCCAATCAGCCCCAGCATTTT
- | TRBJ1-3 | - | 15 | TRBV7-2 | CASGLTAISGNTIYF | TGTGCCAGCGGCCTAACAGCGATCTCTGGAAACACCATATATTTT
- | TRBJ2-3 | - | 17 | TRBV11-2 | CASSHPNPLGATDTQYF | TGTGCCAGCAGCCACCCAAACCCGCTAGGGGCCACAGATACGCAGTATTTT